This entry concerns a single T cell receptor (beta chain). Its antigen is unknown. TCRdb keeps only in-frame clones here, not all; method: immunoSEQ multiplex PCR. Seen here are some 24,000 clones, roughly three quarters observed once, and the top ten hold 1.4%. These data belong to a study of OX40 agonist ivuxolimab in advanced cancers. Overall study: The dose-escalation cohort was over 65% male, with a mean age of about 60 years, ranging about 23 to 90.

This CDR3 contains 14 residues. V was clipped by 0 bases and J by 3 bases, with 9 bases between them. The germline CDR1 and CDR2 sequences are SGHRS and YFSETQ. Notes on the study in general: At doses 0.1 to 3.0 mg/kg, CD4+ and CD8+ clones expanded. Normalized T-cell clonal expansion was also low in some nonresponders.

Here the sequenced sample was CD4+ or CD8+ T cells sorted from blood, taken in a trial of the OX40 agonist ivuxolimab. This TCR was recovered from an adult with an advanced solid tumor such as melanoma, head and neck, liver or kidney cancer. The V call is TRBV5-1, the J call TRBJ1-1; TRBD1 might be the D (5 bases). CDR3 residues: CASSLVGADTEAFF. Here the CDR3 DNA reads TGCGCCAGCAGCTTGGTCGGGGCGGACACTGAAGCTTTCTTT.